This TCR beta chain is from a study of long-term antiretroviral therapy in people with HIV. Investigators performed immunoSEQ version v3.0 at survey level. Sequencing used immunoSEQ multiplex PCR; TCRdb keeps in-frame clones, though not all of them. This table has some 25,000 clones, 85% to 90% appearing once. With respect to this clone: The antigen remains unidentified.

Findings and caveats of the study: Pre-ART clonal expansions dominated every time point's repertoire.

The clonotype comes from a man younger than 40 with HIV. Source: unsorted PBMCs, taken about 4.3 years after starting antiretroviral therapy.

The CDR3 sequence is CAWRDRGGNQPQHF. CDR3 nucleotides: TGTGCCTGGAGGGACAGGGGGGGGAATCAGCCCCAGCATTTT. V and J are TRBV30 and TRBJ1-5, with 10 bases lining up with TRBD1. The CDR3 contains 14 residues. CDR1 is GTSNPN, CDR2 SVGIG, per germline (reference sequence). V lost 3 bases and J lost 4; bases outside the gene matches: 3.